This T cell receptor (beta chain) was captured by sequencing in a study of shared clonotypes between healthy human individuals. Some clones are missing from TCRdb's copy, which holds only in-frame ones; the method was immunoSEQ multiplex PCR. Here the sample spans approximately 2.3 million clones, more than 80% being singletons. V shed 4 bases, J shed 3 bases, and the junction held 9 bases outside the gene matches. Germline-derived CDR1 and CDR2 are SGHNT and YYREEE (reference sequence). The CDR3 has 15 residues. Material for sequencing was naive CD4+ T cells from PBMCs. Subset noted: CD45RA+ positively selected. The TCR originated in a man between 18 and 35 years old in good health. Some clones in this sample may be carry-over from other donors' samples. This rearrangement joins TRBV5-4 to TRBJ2-7, with 8 positions matching TRBD2. DNA of the CDR3: TGTGCCAGCAGCCAGGAAGGGACTAGGATCTACGAGCAGTACTTC. It specifies CASSQEGTRIYEQYF. The full variable domain, completed using reference TRBV5-4 and TRBJ2-7, is ETGVTQSPTHLIKTRGQQVTLRCSSQSGHNTVSWYQQALGQGPQFIFQYYREEENGRGNFPPRFSGLQFPNYSSELNVNALELDDSALYLCASSQEGTRIYEQYFGPGTRLTVT.